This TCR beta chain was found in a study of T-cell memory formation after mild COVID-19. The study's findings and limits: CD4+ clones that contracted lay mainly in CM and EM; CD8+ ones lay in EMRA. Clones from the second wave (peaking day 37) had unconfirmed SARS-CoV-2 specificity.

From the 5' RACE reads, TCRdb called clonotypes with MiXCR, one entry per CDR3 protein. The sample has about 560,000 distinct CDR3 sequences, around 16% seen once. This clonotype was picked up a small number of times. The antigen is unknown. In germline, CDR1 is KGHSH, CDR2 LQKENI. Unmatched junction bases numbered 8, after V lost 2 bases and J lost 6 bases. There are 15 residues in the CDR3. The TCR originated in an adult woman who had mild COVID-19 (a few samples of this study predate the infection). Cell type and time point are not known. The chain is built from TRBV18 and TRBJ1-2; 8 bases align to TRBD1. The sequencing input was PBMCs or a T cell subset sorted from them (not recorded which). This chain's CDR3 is CASSPDRGGWNGYTF. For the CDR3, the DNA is TGTGCCAGCTCACCAGACAGGGGCGGTTGGAATGGCTACACCTTC.